This T cell receptor beta chain was recovered during a study of radiation and T cells in renal cell carcinoma. The table came from immunoSEQ multiplex PCR; TCRdb's copy has only in-frame clones and leaves some out. The data hold tens of thousands of clones, with approximately 84% observed a single time. On this clone: The antigen is not known.

Notes on the study in general: In blood, top tumor clones expanded by 2 weeks, shrinking by 4. Baseline intratumoral clonotype presence is unknown without pretreatment biopsies.

The germline gives CDR1 SGHRS, CDR2 YFSETQ. V shed 4 bases and J shed 3 bases, with 13 bases lying between them. The CDR3 runs to 14 residues. Time point of the sample: baseline pretreatment blood. The treatment here: 15 Gy SBRT to primary tumor, nephrectomy 4 weeks later. This TCR was sampled from a man in his fifties or sixties with renal cell carcinoma. This rearrangement joins TRBV5-1 to TRBJ1-2; D is perhaps TRBD1 (6 bases). The sequencing used blood, collected from a patient whose treatment included radiotherapy and nephrectomy. The CDR3 is CASSATGGHYGYTF. CDR3 bases: TGCGCCAGCAGCGCCACCGGGGGCCACTATGGCTACACCTTC.